This passage covers 11 T cell receptor beta chains from one sample sequenced in a study of T cell responses to AZD1222 COVID-19 vaccine. Data came from immunoSEQ multiplex PCR; TCRdb stores just in-frame clones and leaves some out. Among about 140,000 clones listed, approximately 89% were seen once. The starting material was peripheral blood, obtained on day 0 of AZD1222 vaccination. Source of these receptors: an adult in good health.

The J gene is TRBJ1-4, the V gene TRBV19; D is uncertain. V lost 3 bases, J lost 3 bases, and 11 bases lay in between. Germline V lookup: CDR1 LNHDA, CDR2 SQIVND (reference sequence). The CDR3 has 15 residues. The CDR3 is CASSIWQDANEKLFF. The CDR3 DNA is TGTGCCAGTAGTATTTGGCAGGACGCTAATGAAAAACTGTTTTTT.

The chain uses TRBV3-1 (or the pseudogene TRBV3-2) and TRBJ2-1; 9 nucleotides line up with TRBD2. Trimming cost V 4 bases and J 9 bases; bases outside gene matches: 7. Germline-derived CDR1 and CDR2 are LGHDT and YNNKEL (reference sequence). This CDR3 spans 14 amino acids. The CDR3 is CASSRGAGGGEQFF. In DNA form, the CDR3 reads TGTGCCAGCAGCCGGGGAGCGGGGGGTGGTGAGCAGTTCTTC.

The chain has TRBV19 and TRBJ2-7; 8 nucleotides match TRBD1. The CDR3 is 14 residues long. Germline trimming cut 4 bases from V and 7 bases from J; bases unmatched to any gene: 9. The V gene's germline CDR1 is LNHDA and CDR2 SQIVND (reference sequence). CDR3 protein: CASSTGQDVREQYF. The DNA of the CDR3 is TGTGCCAGTAGTACGGGACAGGACGTTAGGGAGCAGTACTTC.

This chain joins TRBV27 and TRBJ2-3, with D perhaps TRBD1 (6 bases). Germline loops: CDR1 MNHEY, CDR2 SMNVEV (reference sequence). V shed 5 bases and J shed 4 bases, with 13 bases lying between them. The CDR3 totals 14 residues. The CDR3 region has the DNA TGTGCCAGCAGTCCAAACAGGGTCGCAGATACGCAGTATTTT. This sequence encodes CASSPNRVADTQYF.

The chain is built from TRBV27 and TRBJ1-5; no reliable D call. Germline values: CDR1 MNHEY, CDR2 SMNVEV (reference sequence). The V gene lost 10 bases and the J gene lost 1 base, with 11 bases spanning the gap. This CDR3 comprises 13 residues. DNA for the CDR3: TGTGCCACCGCGCCCGCGAGCAATCAGCCCCAGCATTTT. As protein: CATAPASNQPQHF.

The chain joins TRBV5-1 to TRBJ2-1, with a weak D call TRBD2 (6 bases). The CDR3 consists of 17 residues. V was clipped by 5 bases and J by 0 bases, with 18 bases between them. CDR1 and CDR2 from the germline V gene are SGHRS and YFSETQ. CDR3 in amino acids: CASRVVAGLSSYNEQFF. CDR3 in DNA: TGCGCCAGCAGGGTAGTGGCGGGACTGAGCTCCTACAATGAGCAGTTCTTC.

This chain joins TRBV5-5 and TRBJ1-6; 7 bases map to TRBD1. CDR1 and CDR2 from the germline V gene are SGHKS and YYEKEE (reference sequence). The CDR3 totals 15 residues. V lost 6 bases to trimming and J lost 5 bases; unmatched junction nucleotides: 8. In nucleotides, the CDR3 is TGTGCCAGCAACCCCCCGGGGACAGATAATTCACCCCTCCACTTT. Protein product: CASNPPGTDNSPLHF.

The rearrangement links TRBV28 to TRBJ1-5, with a weak D call TRBD1 (5 bases). V dropped 6 bases and J dropped 6 bases, with 18 bases sitting between them. Germline V CDR1 and CDR2: MDHEN, SYDVKM. This CDR3 comprises 15 residues. DNA for the CDR3: TGTGCCAGCAGCCCACAGGTCCTCAATACTCAGCCCCAGCATTTT. Its protein is CASSPQVLNTQPQHF.

The chain recombines TRBV24-1 with TRBJ2-3, with TRBD2 identical over 7 bases. CDR3 length: 13 amino acids. Trimming cost V 7 bases and J 4 bases; bases outside gene matches: 4. Germline-derived CDR1 and CDR2 are KGHDR and SFDVKD. The CDR3 bases are TGTGCCACCAGAGCTAGCGGCTCAGATACGCAGTATTTT. It specifies CATRASGSDTQYF.

There are a few counts of this clone. The chain employs TRBV7-9 and TRBJ2-1; 7 nucleotides line up with TRBD1. Germline CDR1 is SEHNR and CDR2 is FQNEAQ (reference sequence). The CDR3 is made up of 15 amino acids. Trimming at V came to 3 bases and at J to 9 bases, leaving 11 bases not matched to a gene. The DNA of the CDR3 is TGTGCCAGCAGCTTGGAGGACCAGGGGGTCCTTGAGCAGTTCTTC. This translates into CASSLEDQGVLEQFF.

This chain uses TRBV14 with TRBJ1-2, with D possibly matching TRBD1 (5 bases). CDR1 and CDR2 from the germline V gene are SGHDN and FVKESK. This CDR3 is built from 16 residues. Between the trimmed V and J ends, which lost 3 bases and 3 bases, there was a span of 17 bases. CDR3 sequence reads: CASSQLTGVPDYGYTF. The CDR3, as DNA: TGTGCCAGCAGCCAGCTTACAGGCGTTCCAGACTATGGCTACACCTTC.